These 16 T cell receptor beta chains share one sample of origin, sequenced in a study of T cells in localized non-small cell lung cancer. The method was immunoSEQ multiplex PCR; TCRdb's version includes in-frame clones alone and lacks a portion of them. The repertoire holds 90,000 or so clones, roughly 87% seen once, with roughly 14% in the top ten. The material was peripheral blood, obtained before any cancer treatment. The receptor set was obtained from a man aged 40 to 75 with stage I squamous cell lung carcinoma.

The CDR3 DNA follows: TGCGCCAGCGGGCGGGACCAGATCCATGAGCAGTTCTTC. Translated, it gives CASGRDQIHEQFF. The chain joins TRBV5-1 to TRBJ2-1; tentatively, D is TRBD2 (6 bases). The CDR3 has 13 residues. Trimming removed 7 bases at V and 8 bases at J, with 16 bases between. Per the germline V gene, CDR1 is SGHRS and CDR2 is YFSETQ.

The table lists this clone with a count of one. The chain links TRBV2 to TRBJ2-2; 8 nucleotides align to TRBD1. CDR1 is SNHLY and CDR2 is FYNNEI in the germline V gene. CDR3 length: 15 amino acids. The V and J ends lost 6 bases and 0 bases, in that order; junction bases with no gene match: 3. The CDR3 loop is CASRGQGANTGELFF. CDR3 nucleotides: TGTGCCAGCAGAGGACAGGGTGCGAACACCGGGGAGCTGTTTTTT.

The V and J genes are TRBV9 and TRBJ1-1; 7 nucleotides agree with TRBD1. V was clipped by 0 bases and J by 7 bases; unmatched bases: 6. The CDR3 is 14 residues long. The germline gives CDR1 SGDLS, CDR2 YYNGEE. The CDR3 DNA reads TGTGCCAGCAGCGTAGCTGGTGCAGGGGGTGAAGCTTTCTTT. This gives the protein CASSVAGAGGEAFF.

This sequence joins TRBV6-5 and TRBJ1-2; D is undetermined. The V and J ends lost 2 bases and 3 bases respectively, with 7 bases between them. There are 13 residues in the CDR3. Per the germline V gene, CDR1 is MNHEY and CDR2 is SVGAGI. CDR3 region: CASSYEGDYGYTF. CDR3 sequence (DNA): TGTGCCAGCAGTTACGAGGGAGACTATGGCTACACCTTC.

The CDR3 DNA is TGTGCCAGCAGCAGACAGGGACCTAACTATGGCTACACCTTC. This gives the protein CASSRQGPNYGYTF. The chain recombines TRBV7-2 with TRBJ1-2; 7 bases map to TRBD1. The CDR3 totals 14 residues. Germline V lookup: CDR1 SGHTA, CDR2 FQGNSA. V shed 5 bases, J shed 0 bases, and the junction held 3 bases outside the gene matches.

The rearrangement links TRBV29-1 to TRBJ1-2; D possibly corresponds to TRBD1 (6 bases). With 5 bases removed from V and 0 bases from J, the gap between germline ends came to 16 bases. Germline-derived CDR1 and CDR2 are SQVTM and ANQGSEA. The CDR3 runs 15 residues. This CDR3 is CSVSPGGRANYGYTF. CDR3 nucleotides: TGCAGCGTTTCACCGGGGGGCCGAGCTAACTATGGCTACACCTTC.

This clone ranks as medium-sized. V gene TRBV13 combines with J gene TRBJ2-5; D remains ambiguous. Trimming cost V 3 bases and J 2 bases, with 10 bases left between them. Per the germline V gene, CDR1 is PRHDT and CDR2 is FYEKMQ (reference sequence). The CDR3 runs 14 residues. The CDR3 sequence is CASSLLGSQETQYF. CDR3 DNA sequence: TGTGCCAGCAGCTTGCTAGGATCACAAGAGACCCAGTACTTC.

The V and J genes are TRBV19 and TRBJ1-5; no firm D call. CDR1 LNHDA and CDR2 SQIVND come from the germline V gene (reference sequence). This CDR3 is 15 amino acids long. The germline V and J ends were trimmed by 3 bases and 6 bases, with 15 bases remaining between them. This CDR3 reads CASSMGSSRGQPQHF. DNA of the CDR3: TGTGCCAGTAGTATGGGGTCATCTCGCGGTCAGCCCCAGCATTTT.

The V gene is TRBV7-7, the J gene TRBJ2-7; no definite D call. CDR1 SSHAT and CDR2 FNYEAQ come from the germline V gene (reference sequence). The CDR3 length is 13 residues. The V end lost 5 bases, the J end lost 7 bases, and 15 bases lay between the germline ends. CDR3 in DNA: TGTGCCAGCAGCACCGGGCTCCGCCGGGAGCAGTACTTC. Protein sequence: CASSTGLRREQYF.

This chain connects TRBV10-2 to TRBJ2-4, with 7 bases that match TRBD2. The junction had 15 bases not matched to a gene; V was cut back by 4 bases and J by 0 bases. CDR3 size: 19 residues. CDR1 and CDR2 from the germline V gene are WSHSY and SAAADI. The CDR3 protein is CASSGAQGGERLAKNIQYF. In DNA, the CDR3 is TGCGCCAGCAGTGGGGCCCAGGGAGGGGAGCGCCTAGCCAAAAACATTCAGTACTTC.

The sample holds a few counts of this clone. V and J are TRBV6-5 and TRBJ1-1, with D hard to call. V gave up 0 bases and J gave up 0 bases, with 8 bases separating them. The CDR3 consists of 15 residues. Germline V CDR1 and CDR2: MNHEY, SVGAGI. The CDR3 protein is CASSYSGQLNTEAFF. The DNA of the CDR3 is TGTGCCAGCAGTTACTCCGGGCAGCTGAACACTGAAGCTTTCTTT.

V is TRBV7-2 and J is TRBJ2-5; 10 positions agree with TRBD1. The CDR3 spans 13 residues. Germline V gene data show CDR1 as SGHTA and CDR2 as FQGNSA. Trimming cost V 5 bases and J 4 bases; bases outside gene matches: 1. The CDR3 nucleotides read TGTGCCAGCAGCCGGGACAGGGGAGAGACCCAGTACTTC. It encodes CASSRDRGETQYF.

The chain has TRBV7-6 and TRBJ2-1; TRBD2 might be the D (6 bases). CDR1 and CDR2 (germline): SGHVS, FNYEAQ. CDR3 length: 16 residues. Trimming stripped 0 bases from V and 2 bases from J, with 11 bases between. The CDR3 sequence is CASSLAGLATYNEQFF. DNA for the CDR3: TGTGCCAGCAGCTTAGCTGGCCTAGCGACCTACAATGAGCAGTTCTTC.

The V and J genes are TRBV14 and TRBJ2-1; perhaps TRBD2 as D (6 bases). The V end was cut by 1 base, the J end by 10 bases, with 11 bases between. Germline values: CDR1 SGHDN, CDR2 FVKESK. The CDR3 has 13 amino acids. The CDR3 loop is CASSQALAVEQFF. The CDR3 DNA reads as TGTGCCAGCAGCCAAGCACTAGCAGTCGAGCAGTTCTTC.

This chain connects TRBV5-1 to TRBJ2-5, with D unclear. Germline CDR1 and CDR2: SGHRS and YFSETQ. V lost 1 base and J 0 bases, leaving 7 bases between the germline ends. The CDR3 spans 14 residues. The CDR3 spells CASSLITDQETQYF. CDR3 DNA: TGCGCCAGCAGCTTGATAACAGACCAAGAGACCCAGTACTTC.

This clone appeared a single time. This chain links TRBV6-5 with TRBJ2-7; D remains ambiguous. CDR1 is MNHEY and CDR2 is SVGAGI in the germline V gene. The germline V and J ends were trimmed by 4 bases and 6 bases, with 7 bases remaining between them. The CDR3 consists of 11 residues. The CDR3 protein is CASSSPPEQYF. CDR3 sequence (DNA): TGTGCCAGCAGTTCCCCCCCCGAGCAGTACTTC.